A selection of T cell receptor beta chains follows, all from one sample in a study of T cell responses to AZD1222 COVID-19 vaccine. TCRdb's table, derived via immunoSEQ multiplex PCR, lists solely in-frame clones and lacks some. The table has about 140,000 clones, approximately 95% seen once. Sequencing used peripheral blood, obtained on day 0 of MenACWY control vaccination. The receptors derive from an adult in good health. The CDR3 runs from the conserved cysteine through the conserved F or W. The D gene is left open where the match is weak. Clone size is not always given. Where it is, it says once, few, many or a class for expanded clones.

CAGSGGAFGYEQYF	TGTGCCGGTAGCGGGGGGGCCTTCGGGTACGAGCAGTACTTC	TRBJ2-7	TRBV6-5	TRBD2	NA
CSVEGAWGYTF	TGCAGCGTTGAGGGGGCGTGGGGCTACACCTTC	TRBJ1-2	TRBV29-1	NA	NA
CASSLGDSSGNTIYF	TGTGCCAGCAGCTTAGGGGACAGCTCTGGAAACACCATATATTTT	TRBJ1-3	TRBV7-9	TRBD1	NA
CASSYFMGPGELFF	TGTGCCAGCAGTTATTTTATGGGGCCCGGGGAGCTGTTTTTT	TRBJ2-2	TRBV6-2/TRBV6-3	NA	NA
CASSQGVYEKLFF	TGCGCCAGCAGCCAAGGGGTGTATGAAAAACTGTTTTTT	TRBJ1-4	TRBV4-1	NA	once
CASSTGTSGVVDTQYF	TGTGCCAGCAGCACCGGGACTAGCGGGGTGGTTGATACGCAGTATTTT	TRBJ2-3	TRBV5-6	TRBD2	NA
CASSQDFTWGDTEAFF	TGTGCCAGCAGCCAAGATTTCACGTGGGGGGACACTGAAGCTTTCTTT	TRBJ1-1	TRBV4-2	NA	NA
CASSDFAGGDYGYTF	TGTGCCAGCAGTGATTTTGCAGGGGGGGACTATGGCTACACCTTC	TRBJ1-2	TRBV25-1	TRBD1	once
CASSQAGLMNTEAFF	TGCGCCAGCAGCCAAGCCGGACTCATGAACACTGAAGCTTTCTTT	TRBJ1-1	TRBV4-3	NA	NA
CASSQIAGGLRYNEQFF	TGTGCCAGCAGCCAAATAGCGGGGGGGCTCAGGTACAATGAGCAGTTCTTC	TRBJ2-1	TRBV3-1/TRBV3-2	TRBD2	few
CATSQTPGDYSGANVLTF	TGTGCCACCAGCCAGACTCCTGGGGACTACTCTGGGGCCAACGTCCTGACTTTC	TRBJ2-6	TRBV24-1	TRBD2	NA
CASSPSMGGTEAFF	TGTGCCAGCTCACCGAGCATGGGGGGAACTGAAGCTTTCTTT	TRBJ1-1	TRBV18	NA	NA
CASSLAGAGGTDTQYF	TGCGCCAGCAGCTTGGCCGGGGCAGGGGGCACAGATACGCAGTATTTT	TRBJ2-3	TRBV5-1	NA	NA
CASSSKTVNYGYTF	TGTGCCAGCAGCTCTAAGACGGTAAACTATGGCTACACCTTC	TRBJ1-2	TRBV5-6	NA	NA
CASRKEGRPYNEQFF	TGTGCCAGCAGAAAAGAGGGCAGGCCCTACAATGAGCAGTTCTTC	TRBJ2-1	TRBV5-6	NA	once
CASSFDRGSEKLFF	TGTGCCAGCAGCTTCGACCGGGGGAGTGAAAAACTGTTTTTT	TRBJ1-4	TRBV5-4	NA	NA